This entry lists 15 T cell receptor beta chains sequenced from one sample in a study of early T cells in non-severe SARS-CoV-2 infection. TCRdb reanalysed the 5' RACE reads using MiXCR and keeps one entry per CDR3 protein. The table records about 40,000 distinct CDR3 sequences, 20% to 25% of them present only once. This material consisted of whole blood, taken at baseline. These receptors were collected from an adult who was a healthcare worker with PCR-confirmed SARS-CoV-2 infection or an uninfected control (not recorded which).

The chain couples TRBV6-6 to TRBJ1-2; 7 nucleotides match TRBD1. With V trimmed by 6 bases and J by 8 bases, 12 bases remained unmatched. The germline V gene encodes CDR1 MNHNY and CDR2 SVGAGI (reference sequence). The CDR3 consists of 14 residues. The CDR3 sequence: CASRHGGQASGYTF. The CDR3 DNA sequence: TGTGCCAGCAGACACGGTGGACAGGCTTCAGGCTACACCTTC.

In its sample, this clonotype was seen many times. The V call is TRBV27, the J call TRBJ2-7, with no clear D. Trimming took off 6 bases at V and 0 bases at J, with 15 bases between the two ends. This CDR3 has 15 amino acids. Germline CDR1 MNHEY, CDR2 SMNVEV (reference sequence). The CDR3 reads CASRLKVLSSYEQYF. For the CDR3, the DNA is TGTGCCAGCAGACTGAAAGTACTAAGCTCCTACGAGCAGTACTTC.

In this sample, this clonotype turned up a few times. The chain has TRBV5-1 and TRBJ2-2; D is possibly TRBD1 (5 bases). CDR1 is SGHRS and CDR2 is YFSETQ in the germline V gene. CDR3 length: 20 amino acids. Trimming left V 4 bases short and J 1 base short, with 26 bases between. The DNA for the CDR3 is TGCGCCAGCAGCCCGGACCTTAGACAGCTATCGGATGTGAACACCGGGGAGCTGTTTTTT. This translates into CASSPDLRQLSDVNTGELFF.

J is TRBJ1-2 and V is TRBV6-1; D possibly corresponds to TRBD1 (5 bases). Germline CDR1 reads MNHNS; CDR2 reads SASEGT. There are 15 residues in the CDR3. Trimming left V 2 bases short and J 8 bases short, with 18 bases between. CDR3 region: CASSESGDGVSGYTF. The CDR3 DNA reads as TGTGCCAGCAGTGAAAGCGGGGACGGGGTATCGGGCTACACCTTC.

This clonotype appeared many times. CDR3 region: CASSPNSYEQYF. The CDR3 region has the DNA TGTGCCAGCAGCCCAAACTCCTACGAGCAGTACTTC. The chain joins TRBV7-2 to TRBJ2-7; D uncertain. The CDR3 has 12 residues. Germline CDR1 reads SGHTA; CDR2 reads FQGNSA. Trimming removed 5 bases from V and 0 bases from J, with 5 bases in between.

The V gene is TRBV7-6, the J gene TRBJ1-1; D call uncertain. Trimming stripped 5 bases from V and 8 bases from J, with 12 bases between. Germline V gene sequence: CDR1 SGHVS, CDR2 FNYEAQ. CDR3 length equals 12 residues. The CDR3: CASSHRGTEAFF. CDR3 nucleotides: TGTGCCAGCAGCCACCGCGGAACGGAAGCTTTCTTT.

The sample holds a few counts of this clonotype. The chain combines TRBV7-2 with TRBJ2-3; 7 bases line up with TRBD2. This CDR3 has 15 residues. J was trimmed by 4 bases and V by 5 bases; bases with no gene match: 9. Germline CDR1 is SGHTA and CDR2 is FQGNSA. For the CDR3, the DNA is TGTGCCAGCAGCCATGGGACTACCGAAGCAGATACGCAGTATTTT. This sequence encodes CASSHGTTEADTQYF.

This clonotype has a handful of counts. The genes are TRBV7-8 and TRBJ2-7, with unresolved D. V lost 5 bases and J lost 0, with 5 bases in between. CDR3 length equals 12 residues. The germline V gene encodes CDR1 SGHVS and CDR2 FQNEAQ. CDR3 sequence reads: CASSAVSYEQYF. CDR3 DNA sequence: TGTGCCAGCAGCGCGGTCTCCTACGAGCAGTACTTC.

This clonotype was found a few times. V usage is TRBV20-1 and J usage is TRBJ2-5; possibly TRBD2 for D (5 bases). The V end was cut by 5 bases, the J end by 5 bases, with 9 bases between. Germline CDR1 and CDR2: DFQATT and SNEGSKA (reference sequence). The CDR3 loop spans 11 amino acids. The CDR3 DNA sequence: TGCAGTGCTGACCCGGGGGAGACCCAGTACTTC. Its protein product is CSADPGETQYF.

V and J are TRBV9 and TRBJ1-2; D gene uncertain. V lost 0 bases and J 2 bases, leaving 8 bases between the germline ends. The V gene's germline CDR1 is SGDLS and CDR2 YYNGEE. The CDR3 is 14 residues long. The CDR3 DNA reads TGTGCCAGCAGCGTAGCTGTCGAAAACTATGGCTACACCTTC. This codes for CASSVAVENYGYTF.

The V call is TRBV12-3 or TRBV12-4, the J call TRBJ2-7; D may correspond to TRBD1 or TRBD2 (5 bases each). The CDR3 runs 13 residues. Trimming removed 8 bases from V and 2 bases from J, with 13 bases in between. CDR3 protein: CASSTQGAYEQYF. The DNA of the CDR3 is TGTGCCAGCTCCACCCAGGGAGCCTACGAGCAGTACTTC.

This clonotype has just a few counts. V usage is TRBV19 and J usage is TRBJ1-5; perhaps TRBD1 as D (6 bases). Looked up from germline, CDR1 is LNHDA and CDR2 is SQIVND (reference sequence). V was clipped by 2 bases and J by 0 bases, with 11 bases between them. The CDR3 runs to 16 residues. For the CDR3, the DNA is TGTGCCAGTAGTATAAGGACAGATTATAGCAATCAGCCCCAGCATTTT. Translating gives CASSIRTDYSNQPQHF.

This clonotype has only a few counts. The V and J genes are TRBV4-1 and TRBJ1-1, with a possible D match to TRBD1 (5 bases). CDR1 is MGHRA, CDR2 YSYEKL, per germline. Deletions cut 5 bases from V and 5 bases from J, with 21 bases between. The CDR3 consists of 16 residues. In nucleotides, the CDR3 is TGCGCCAGCAGCTCCCAGGGACTGAGGGCCGCAACTGAAGCTTTCTTT. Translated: CASSSQGLRAATEAFF.

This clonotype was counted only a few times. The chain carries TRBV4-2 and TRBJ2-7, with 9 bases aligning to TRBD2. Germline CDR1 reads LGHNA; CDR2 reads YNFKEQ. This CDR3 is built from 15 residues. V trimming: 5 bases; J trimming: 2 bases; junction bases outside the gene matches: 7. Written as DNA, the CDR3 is TGTGCCAGCAGCAGAGAACTAGCGGGCGCCTACGAGCAGTACTTC. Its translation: CASSRELAGAYEQYF.

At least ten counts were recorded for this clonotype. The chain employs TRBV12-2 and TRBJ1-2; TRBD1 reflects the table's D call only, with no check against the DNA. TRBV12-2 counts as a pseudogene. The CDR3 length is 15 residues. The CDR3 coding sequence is TGTGCAAGTCGCTTACCCCGTAAGGGGCCCTATGGCTACACCTTC. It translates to CASRLPRKGPYGYTF.